This T cell receptor (beta chain) came from a study of cytomegalovirus exposure and HLA in healthy donors. As to this clone: Antigen specificity is unknown.

This table comes from immunoSEQ multiplex PCR, and its TCRdb copy is limited to in-frame clones, with some not included. The data contain 220,000 or so clones, over 80% of them singletons. This CDR3 region has 12 residues. With 7 bases removed from V and 2 bases from J, the gap between germline ends came to 8 bases. Germline loops: CDR1 SNHLY, CDR2 FYNNEI. The study, taken as a whole, reports: Generally TCR sequences proved uncommon, though certain public TCRs appeared in numerous donors.

The chain is built from TRBV2 and TRBJ1-1; D remains ambiguous. The specimen was PBMCs. The TCR was taken from a woman aged 25 to 39 in good health and CMV-seropositive. CDR3: CASKVVNTEAFF. The CDR3 DNA is TGTGCCAGCAAGGTTGTAAACACTGAAGCTTTCTTT.